A single sample gave rise to the 30 T cell receptor beta chains below, sequenced in a study of blood T cell repertoires in COVID-19. Profiling relied on immunoSEQ multiplex PCR, and the TCRdb table lists in-frame clones only, not all of them. The table lists over 200,000 clones, about 80% of them singletons. Sequenced material: peripheral blood. These receptors were taken from a man aged 50-60 years with active or convalescent COVID-19.

The chain carries TRBV3-1 (or the pseudogene TRBV3-2) and TRBJ2-7; D is ambiguous. Between the trimmed V and J ends, which lost 0 bases and 3 bases, there was a span of 6 bases. Germline-derived CDR1 and CDR2 are LGHDT and YNNKEL (reference sequence). The CDR3 spans 13 residues. The CDR3: CASSQESVYEQYF. CDR3 nucleotides: TGTGCCAGCAGCCAAGAGTCAGTCTACGAGCAGTACTTC.

The chain has TRBV7-2 and TRBJ1-1, with D tentatively TRBD1 (5 bases). There are 14 residues in the CDR3. V was cut by 5 bases and J by 11 bases, with 21 bases left in between. Germline V CDR1 and CDR2: SGHTA, FQGNSA. CDR3 coding DNA: TGTGCCAGCAGCCCCGGACAAGTGGGTAGTAGGGCTTTCTTT. This translates into CASSPGQVGSRAFF.

The chain couples TRBV11-2 to TRBJ2-2; possible D gene TRBD1, 5 bases. Trimming pared 5 bases from V and 2 bases from J, leaving 12 bases between. This CDR3 spans 15 amino acids. CDR1 and CDR2 (germline): SGHAT, FQNNGV. The CDR3 loop is CASSHSGINTGELFF. CDR3 DNA sequence: TGTGCCAGCAGCCACTCAGGGATTAACACCGGGGAGCTGTTTTTT.

This chain links TRBV19 with TRBJ1-3, with D maybe TRBD1 (5 bases). Looked up from germline, CDR1 is LNHDA and CDR2 is SQIVND (reference sequence). CDR3 size: 14 residues. The V end was cut by 3 bases, the J end by 1 base, with 7 bases between. The CDR3 loop is CASSMGPSGNTIYF. For the CDR3, the DNA is TGTGCCAGTAGTATGGGGCCTTCTGGAAACACCATATATTTT.

The V call is TRBV5-1, the J call TRBJ1-6, with a possible D match to TRBD1 (6 bases). V shed 4 bases and J shed 6 bases, with 17 bases lying between them. The germline CDR1 and CDR2 sequences are SGHRS and YFSETQ. This CDR3 region has 16 residues. This CDR3 is CASSMGAGMVNSPLHF. The CDR3 bases are TGCGCCAGCAGCATGGGGGCAGGGATGGTTAATTCACCCCTCCACTTT.

J is TRBJ2-1 and V is TRBV30, with a tentative D call TRBD1 (6 bases). V gave up 3 bases and J gave up 0 bases, with 12 bases separating them. This CDR3 comprises 15 residues. Germline values: CDR1 GTSNPN, CDR2 SVGIG (reference sequence). As DNA, the CDR3 is TGTGCCTGGAGGGCAGGACAGAGCTCCTACAATGAGCAGTTCTTC. As protein: CAWRAGQSSYNEQFF.

This clone occurred once. V usage is TRBV12-2 and J usage is TRBJ2-3; no DNA check was done on the table's D call, TRBD2. TRBV12-2 is annotated as a pseudogene. The CDR3 has 18 amino acids. The CDR3 DNA reads TGTGCAAGTCGCCCTAGGGCTTTTGGCGGGGGTCACACAGATACGCAGTATTTT. Amino acid sequence: CASRPRAFGGGHTDTQYF.

The chain's CDR3 is CASSIEQGSQPQHF. The DNA for the CDR3 is TGTGCCAGTAGTATTGAACAGGGCAGTCAGCCCCAGCATTTT. The J gene is TRBJ1-5, the V gene TRBV19; D is possibly TRBD1 (6 bases). In germline, CDR1 is LNHDA, CDR2 SQIVND (reference sequence). V was pared by 3 bases and J by 6 bases, with 12 bases between. This CDR3 is built from 14 residues.

V is TRBV7-3 and J is TRBJ2-1; 14 nucleotides line up with TRBD2. Looked up from germline, CDR1 is SGHTA and CDR2 is FQGTGA. CDR3 length: 16 residues. The junction had 6 bases not matched to a gene; V was cut back by 2 bases and J by 9 bases. CDR3 coding DNA: TGTGCCAGCAGCTTATCGACTAGCGGGGGGGAAGGTGAGCAGTTCTTC. Translation gives CASSLSTSGGEGEQFF.

The chain is built from TRBV7-9 and TRBJ1-4; D is perhaps TRBD1 (6 bases). The CDR3 has 14 residues. Germline CDR1 SEHNR, CDR2 FQNEAQ (reference sequence). Trimming pared 6 bases from V and 5 bases from J, leaving 13 bases between. CDR3 residues: CASSSTGTNEKLFF. CDR3 coding DNA: TGTGCCAGCAGTTCAACAGGGACAAATGAAAAACTGTTTTTT.

The sample holds one count of this clone. The V call is TRBV3-1 (or the pseudogene TRBV3-2), the J call TRBJ2-3; D gene unclear. The CDR3 sequence is 13 residues long. Looked up from germline, CDR1 is LGHDT and CDR2 is YNNKEL (reference sequence). Trimming cost V 4 bases and J 5 bases, with 10 bases left between them. CDR3 region: CASSRAARDTQYF. CDR3 DNA: TGTGCCAGCAGCCGGGCCGCCCGAGATACGCAGTATTTT.

The chain recombines TRBV7-9 with TRBJ1-2; D may be TRBD1 (6 bases). The V and J ends lost 3 bases and 4 bases respectively, with 18 bases between them. This CDR3 has 16 residues. Germline values: CDR1 SEHNR, CDR2 FQNEAQ (reference sequence). CDR3 amino acids: CASSFNREPLAYGYTF. CDR3 sequence (DNA): TGTGCCAGCAGCTTCAACAGGGAGCCCTTAGCCTATGGCTACACCTTC.

This chain joins TRBV7-2 and TRBJ1-5; 9 bases match TRBD1. With V trimmed by 5 bases and J by 4 bases, 12 bases remained unmatched. The CDR3 is 17 residues long. Looked up from germline, CDR1 is SGHTA and CDR2 is FQGNSA. The CDR3 region is CASSAGQGSYQNQPQHF. The DNA of the CDR3 is TGTGCCAGCAGCGCAGGACAGGGGTCTTACCAAAATCAGCCCCAGCATTTT.

This sequence joins TRBV30 and TRBJ1-1; TRBD1 aligns across 8 bases. V lost 3 bases, J lost 4 bases, and 4 bases stayed unmatched. The CDR3 runs to 13 residues. CDR1 and CDR2 from the germline V gene are GTSNPN and SVGIG (reference sequence). The CDR3 DNA reads as TGTGCCTGGAGGGGACAGGCGGGCACTGAAGCTTTCTTT. The encoded protein is CAWRGQAGTEAFF.

The chain uses TRBV5-4 and TRBJ1-4; D is possibly TRBD1 (6 bases). CDR1 and CDR2 from the germline V gene are SGHNT and YYREEE (reference sequence). CDR3 length: 14 amino acids. Trimming shortened V by 3 bases and J by 9 bases, and 15 bases separated the two germline ends. The DNA of the CDR3 is TGTGCCAGCAGCTCGACAGGTACCCCCCAAAAACTGTTTTTT. It yields the protein CASSSTGTPQKLFF.

The chain is built from TRBV28 and TRBJ1-2; D unresolved. This CDR3 has 15 residues. Germline V CDR1 and CDR2: MDHEN, SYDVKM. V gave up 7 bases and J gave up 1 base, with 16 bases separating them. The CDR3 DNA reads as TGTGCCAGCATCCCTCAGTCAGATCTTAACTATGGCTACACCTTC. As protein: CASIPQSDLNYGYTF.

This chain joins TRBV5-4 and TRBJ1-5; D call uncertain. Germline CDR1 and CDR2: SGHNT and YYREEE (reference sequence). The CDR3 runs 15 residues. V lost 0 bases, J lost 3 bases, and 10 bases lay in between. The CDR3 DNA follows: TGTGCCAGCAGCTTGGACGGACTCCTCAATCAGCCCCAGCATTTT. Its protein product is CASSLDGLLNQPQHF.

This chain joins TRBV27 and TRBJ1-1, with D possibly matching TRBD1 (5 bases). Germline CDR1 and CDR2: MNHEY and SMNVEV (reference sequence). This CDR3 has 11 amino acids. V was trimmed by 5 bases and J by 5 bases, leaving 6 bases between them. The CDR3 nucleotides read TGTGCCAGCAGTCGGGGGACTGAAGCTTTCTTT. It specifies CASSRGTEAFF.

The V call is TRBV25-1, the J call TRBJ2-7; D remains ambiguous. Germline loops: CDR1 MGHDK, CDR2 SYGVNS. Trimming removed 3 bases from V and 5 bases from J, with 11 bases in between. The CDR3 extends over 13 amino acids. The CDR3 DNA is TGTGCCAGCAGTGAGCCGGTTTTCCACGAGCAGTACTTC. Protein: CASSEPVFHEQYF.

The CDR3 region has the DNA TGTGCCAGCAGCTTAAGGCAGGGGGCTTACGAGCAGTACTTC. Amino acids: CASSLRQGAYEQYF. V gene TRBV7-2 combines with J gene TRBJ2-7; the match to TRBD1 covers 8 bases. CDR1 SGHTA and CDR2 FQGNSA come from the germline V gene. V shed 2 bases, J shed 4 bases, and the junction held 4 bases outside the gene matches. The CDR3 is 14 residues long.

The chain's CDR3 is CASSQVGPSYGYTF. The CDR3 coding sequence is TGTGCCAGCAGCCAAGTGGGGCCGTCCTATGGCTACACCTTC. V is TRBV3-1 (or the pseudogene TRBV3-2) and J is TRBJ1-2; D may be TRBD1 (5 bases). Germline values: CDR1 LGHDT, CDR2 YNNKEL (reference sequence). The CDR3 is 14 amino acids. The V gene lost 1 base and the J gene lost 4 bases, with 10 bases spanning the gap.

This chain links TRBV9 with TRBJ2-1, with TRBD2 matching 7 bases. CDR1 is SGDLS, CDR2 YYNGEE, per germline. With 0 bases clipped from V and 2 bases from J, the junction kept 2 bases outside the gene matches. This CDR3 spans 15 amino acids. The DNA for the CDR3 is TGTGCCAGCAGCGTAGAGGGACTAACCTACAATGAGCAGTTCTTC. Its protein is CASSVEGLTYNEQFF.

This sequence joins TRBV7-3 and TRBJ1-1; D gene uncertain. The CDR3 is made up of 14 amino acids. In germline, CDR1 is SGHTA, CDR2 FQGTGA. The V end lost 1 base, the J end lost 0 bases, and 6 bases lay between the germline ends. The CDR3 loop reads CASSLMAVNTEAFF. For the CDR3, the DNA is TGTGCCAGCAGCTTAATGGCGGTGAACACTGAAGCTTTCTTT. Using reference TRBV7-3 and TRBJ1-1 for the parts outside the CDR3, the full variable domain is GAGVSQTPSNKVTEKGKYVELRCDPISGHTALYWYRQSLGQGPEFLIYFQGTGAADDSGLPNDRFFAVRPEGSVSTLKIQRTERGDSAVYLCASSLMAVNTEAFFGQGTRLTVV.

This clone was recorded only once. The chain recombines TRBV5-1 with TRBJ2-2; 7 nucleotides line up with TRBD1. CDR3 length: 17 amino acids. Germline CDR1 and CDR2: SGHRS and YFSETQ. J lost 1 base, V lost 0 bases, and 6 bases had no gene match. The CDR3 DNA is TGCGCCAGCAGCTTGGCCGGGGACAGCCGGAACACCGGGGAGCTGTTTTTT. This gives the protein CASSLAGDSRNTGELFF.

The chain carries TRBV10-3 and TRBJ1-4; D gene unclear. CDR1 and CDR2 from the germline V gene are ENHRY and SYGVKD. Trimming stripped 3 bases from V and 5 bases from J, with 7 bases between. The length of the CDR3 is 13 residues. The CDR3 nucleotides read TGTGCCATCAGTGATTCAGGAAATGAAAAACTGTTTTTT. This translates into CAISDSGNEKLFF.

The DNA of the CDR3 is TGTGCCAGCAGCTTAACGGAGGTCACACCCCAGCATTTT. Protein product: CASSLTEVTPQHF. The V and J genes are TRBV7-3 and TRBJ1-5; D is uncertain. The ends were cut back, 0 bases at V and 10 bases at J, with 10 bases in the middle. Germline V gene sequence: CDR1 SGHTA, CDR2 FQGTGA. The CDR3 consists of 13 residues. The entire variable domain, with the rest obtained from reference TRBV7-3 and TRBJ1-5, is as follows: GAGVSQTPSNKVTEKGKYVELRCDPISGHTALYWYRQSLGQGPEFLIYFQGTGAADDSGLPNDRFFAVRPEGSVSTLKIQRTERGDSAVYLCASSLTEVTPQHFGDGTRLSIL.

V is TRBV9 and J is TRBJ2-1; 9 positions agree with TRBD2. The CDR3 spans 15 residues. With 4 bases clipped from V and 6 bases from J, the junction kept 8 bases outside the gene matches. Germline V CDR1 and CDR2: SGDLS, YYNGEE. In DNA form, the CDR3 reads TGTGCCAGCAGCCCTGCGGGGGGGCGGGTCAATGAGCAGTTCTTC. This translates into CASSPAGGRVNEQFF.

This sequence joins TRBV18 and TRBJ1-1; 7 bases align to TRBD1. Germline loops: CDR1 KGHSH, CDR2 LQKENI. This CDR3 has 17 amino acids. J gave up 1 base and V 2 bases, and 10 bases lay outside the gene matches. This CDR3 is CASSPIPKGAQNTEAFF. The CDR3 DNA follows: TGTGCCAGCTCACCAATTCCGAAGGGGGCCCAGAACACTGAAGCTTTCTTT.

The genes are TRBV27 and TRBJ1-6, with unresolved D. The CDR3 length is 20 residues. The V gene lost 0 bases and the J gene lost 0 bases, with 18 bases spanning the gap. Germline CDR1 MNHEY, CDR2 SMNVEV (reference sequence). CDR3 nucleotide sequence: TGTGCCAGCAGTTTATCCCCAAGTCGGGGTTTGAGCTCCTATAATTCACCCCTCCACTTT. It encodes CASSLSPSRGLSSYNSPLHF.

This clone was counted a few times. The chain couples TRBV7-9 to TRBJ2-5; no definite D call. With 0 bases removed from V and 5 bases from J, the gap between germline ends came to 10 bases. The CDR3 is made up of 14 amino acids. Germline values: CDR1 SEHNR, CDR2 FQNEAQ (reference sequence). The CDR3 coding sequence is TGTGCCAGCAGCTTAGCGGAGTTTTGGGAGACCCAGTACTTC. Residues: CASSLAEFWETQYF.